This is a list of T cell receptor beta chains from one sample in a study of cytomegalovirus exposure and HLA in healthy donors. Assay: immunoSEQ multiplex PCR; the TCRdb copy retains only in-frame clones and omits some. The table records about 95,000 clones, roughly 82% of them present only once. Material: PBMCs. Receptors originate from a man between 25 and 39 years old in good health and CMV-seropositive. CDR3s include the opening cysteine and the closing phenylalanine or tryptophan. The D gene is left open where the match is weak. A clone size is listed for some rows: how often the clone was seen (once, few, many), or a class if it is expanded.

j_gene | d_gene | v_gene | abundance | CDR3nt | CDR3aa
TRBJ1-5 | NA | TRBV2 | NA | TGTGCCAGCAGTGCATCGCAGAATAGCAATCAGCCCCAGCATTTT | CASSASQNSNQPQHF
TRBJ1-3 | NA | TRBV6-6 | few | TGTGCCAGCAGACTATTACAGGGATACGGAAACACCATATATTTT | CASRLLQGYGNTIYF
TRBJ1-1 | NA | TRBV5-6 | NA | TGTGCCAGCAGCACGAGACAGGTTTGGACTGAAGCTTTCTTT | CASSTRQVWTEAFF
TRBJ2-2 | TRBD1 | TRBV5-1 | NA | TGCGCCAGCACCACCGACAGGGGGATGAGAAACGGGGAGCTGTTTTTT | CASTTDRGMRNGELFF
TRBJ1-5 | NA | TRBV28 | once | TGTGCCAGCAGTTTAGGGCAGGGGAACGGTCAGCCCCAGCATTTT | CASSLGQGNGQPQHF
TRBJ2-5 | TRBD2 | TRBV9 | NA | TGTGCCAGCAGCCCGAGGGTAGCGGGAGGGCCGGGGGGAGAGACCCAGTACTTC | CASSPRVAGGPGGETQYF
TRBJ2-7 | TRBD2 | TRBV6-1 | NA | TGTGCCAGCAGTGCCCTCCTAGCGGGAGGGCCGACCTACGAGCAGTACTTC | CASSALLAGGPTYEQYF
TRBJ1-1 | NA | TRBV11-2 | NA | TGTGCCAGCAGTCAGGACAGAGTCTCCACTGAAGCTTTCTTT | CASSQDRVSTEAFF
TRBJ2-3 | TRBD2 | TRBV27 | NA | TGTGCCAGCAGTTCGTTGCGGGCTAGCGGGCACACAGATACGCAGTATTTT | CASSSLRASGHTDTQYF
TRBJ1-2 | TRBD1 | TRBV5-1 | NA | TGCGCCAGCAGCCCGGGACAGGGACACTATGGCTACACCTTC | CASSPGQGHYGYTF